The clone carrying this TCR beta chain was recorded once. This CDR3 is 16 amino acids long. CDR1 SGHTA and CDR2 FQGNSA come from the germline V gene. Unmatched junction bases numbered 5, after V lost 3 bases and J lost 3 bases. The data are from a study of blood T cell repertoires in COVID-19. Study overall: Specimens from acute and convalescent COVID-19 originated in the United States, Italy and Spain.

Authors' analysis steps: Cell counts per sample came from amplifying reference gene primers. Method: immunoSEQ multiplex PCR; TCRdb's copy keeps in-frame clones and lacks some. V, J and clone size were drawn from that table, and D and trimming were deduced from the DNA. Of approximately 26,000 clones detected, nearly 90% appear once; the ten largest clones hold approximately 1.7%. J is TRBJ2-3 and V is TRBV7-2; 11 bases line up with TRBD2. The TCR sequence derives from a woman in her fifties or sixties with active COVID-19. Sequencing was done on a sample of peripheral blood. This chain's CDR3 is CASSLVLAGGTDTQYF. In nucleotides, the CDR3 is TGTGCCAGCAGCTTGGTTCTAGCGGGAGGTACAGATACGCAGTATTTT.